A single TCR beta chain is shown here with its context. The antigen is not known. TCRdb's copy holds only in-frame clones and misses some; the assay was immunoSEQ multiplex PCR. The sample has around 30,000 clones, about 81% seen once. The CDR3 consists of 14 residues. V shed 4 bases and J shed 3 bases, with 13 bases lying between them. Germline V CDR1 and CDR2: KGHSH, LQKENI. The data originate from a study of OX40 agonist ivuxolimab in advanced cancers. Study-wide findings and caveats: Mean expanded clone counts were higher in CD8+ than CD4+ T cells.

This rearrangement joins TRBV18 to TRBJ2-7, with D possibly being TRBD1 or TRBD2 (7 bases each). This receptor was obtained from an adult with an advanced solid tumor such as melanoma, head and neck, liver or kidney cancer. The source was CD4+ or CD8+ T cells sorted from blood, collected in a trial of the OX40 agonist ivuxolimab. The DNA of the CDR3 is TGTGCCAGCTCACTCACAGGGGAGGGCTACGAGCAGTACTTC. This translates into CASSLTGEGYEQYF.